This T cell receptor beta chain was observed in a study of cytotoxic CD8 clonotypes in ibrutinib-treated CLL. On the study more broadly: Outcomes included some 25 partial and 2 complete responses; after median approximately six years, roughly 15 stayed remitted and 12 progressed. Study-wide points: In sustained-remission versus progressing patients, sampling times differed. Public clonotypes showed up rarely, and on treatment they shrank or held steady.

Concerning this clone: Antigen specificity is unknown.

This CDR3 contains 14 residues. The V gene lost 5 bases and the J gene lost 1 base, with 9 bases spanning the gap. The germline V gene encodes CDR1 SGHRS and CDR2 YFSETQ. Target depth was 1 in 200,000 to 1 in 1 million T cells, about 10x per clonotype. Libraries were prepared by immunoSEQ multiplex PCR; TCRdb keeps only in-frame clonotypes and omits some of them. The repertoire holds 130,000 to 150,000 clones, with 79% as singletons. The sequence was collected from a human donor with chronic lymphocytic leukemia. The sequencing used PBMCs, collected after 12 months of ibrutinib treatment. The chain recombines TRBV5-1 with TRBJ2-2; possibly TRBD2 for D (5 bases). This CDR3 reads CASRRAENTGELFF. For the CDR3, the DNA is TGCGCCAGCAGGCGGGCAGAGAACACCGGGGAGCTGTTTTTT.